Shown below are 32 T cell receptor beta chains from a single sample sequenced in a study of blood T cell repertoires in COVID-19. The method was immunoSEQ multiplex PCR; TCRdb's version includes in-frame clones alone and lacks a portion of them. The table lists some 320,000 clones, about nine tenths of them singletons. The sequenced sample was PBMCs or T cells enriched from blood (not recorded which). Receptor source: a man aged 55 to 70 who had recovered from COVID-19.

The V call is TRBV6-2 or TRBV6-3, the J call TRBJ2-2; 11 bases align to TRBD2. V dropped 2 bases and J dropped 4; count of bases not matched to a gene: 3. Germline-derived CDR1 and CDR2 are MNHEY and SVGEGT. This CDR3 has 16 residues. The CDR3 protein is CASSYNGLAGTGELFF. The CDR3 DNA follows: TGTGCCAGCAGTTACAATGGACTAGCGGGCACCGGGGAGCTGTTTTTT.

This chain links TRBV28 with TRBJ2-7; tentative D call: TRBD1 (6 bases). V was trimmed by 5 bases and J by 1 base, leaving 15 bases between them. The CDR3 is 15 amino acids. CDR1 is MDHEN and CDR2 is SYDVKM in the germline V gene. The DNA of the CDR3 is TGTGCCAGCAGTCCCTCCGGGACATTGTCCTACGAGCAGTACTTC. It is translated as CASSPSGTLSYEQYF.

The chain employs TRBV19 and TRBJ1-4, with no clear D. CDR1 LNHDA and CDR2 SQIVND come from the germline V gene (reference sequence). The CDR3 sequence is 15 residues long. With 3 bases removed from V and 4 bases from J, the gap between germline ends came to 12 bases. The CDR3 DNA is TGTGCCAGTAGTATCGGGATTACCTATAATGAAAAACTGTTTTTT. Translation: CASSIGITYNEKLFF.

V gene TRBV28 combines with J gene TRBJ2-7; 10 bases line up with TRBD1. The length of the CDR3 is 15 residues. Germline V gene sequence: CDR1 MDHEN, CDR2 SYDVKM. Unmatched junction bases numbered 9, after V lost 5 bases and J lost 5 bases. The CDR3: CASSPRQGARHEQYF. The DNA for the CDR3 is TGTGCCAGCAGTCCCCGACAGGGGGCTCGTCACGAGCAGTACTTC. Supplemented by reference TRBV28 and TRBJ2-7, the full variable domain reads DVKVTQSSRYLVKRTGEKVFLECVQDMDHENMFWYRQDPGLGLRLIYFSYDVKMKEKGDIPEGYSVSREKKERFSLILESASTNQTSMYLCASSPRQGARHEQYFGPGTRLTVT.

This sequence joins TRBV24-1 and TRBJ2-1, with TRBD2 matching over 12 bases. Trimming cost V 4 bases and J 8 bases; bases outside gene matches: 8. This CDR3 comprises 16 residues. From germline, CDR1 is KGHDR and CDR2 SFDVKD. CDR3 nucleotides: TGTGCCACCAGTGACATGACTAGCGGGAGATCCTATGAGCAGTTCTTC. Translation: CATSDMTSGRSYEQFF.

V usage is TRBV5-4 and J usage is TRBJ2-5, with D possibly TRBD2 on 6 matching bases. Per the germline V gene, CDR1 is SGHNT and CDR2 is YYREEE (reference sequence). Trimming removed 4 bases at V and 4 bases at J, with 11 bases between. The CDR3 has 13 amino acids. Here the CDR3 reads CASSARGGETQYF. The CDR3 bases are TGTGCCAGCAGCGCGCGGGGAGGAGAGACCCAGTACTTC.

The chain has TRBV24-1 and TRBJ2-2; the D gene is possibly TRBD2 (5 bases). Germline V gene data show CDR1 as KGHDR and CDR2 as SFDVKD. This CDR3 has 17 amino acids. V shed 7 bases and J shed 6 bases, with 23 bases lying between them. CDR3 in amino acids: CATSDSGGTSRAGELFF. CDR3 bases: TGTGCCACCAGCGACTCAGGAGGCACTAGTCGGGCCGGGGAGCTGTTTTTT.

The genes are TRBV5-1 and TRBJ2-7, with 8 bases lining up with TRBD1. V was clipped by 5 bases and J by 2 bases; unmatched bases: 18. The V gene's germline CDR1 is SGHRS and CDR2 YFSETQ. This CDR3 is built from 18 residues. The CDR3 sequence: CASSSRQGQSPGPYEQYF. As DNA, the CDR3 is TGCGCCAGCAGTTCTCGACAGGGGCAAAGCCCGGGGCCCTACGAGCAGTACTTC.

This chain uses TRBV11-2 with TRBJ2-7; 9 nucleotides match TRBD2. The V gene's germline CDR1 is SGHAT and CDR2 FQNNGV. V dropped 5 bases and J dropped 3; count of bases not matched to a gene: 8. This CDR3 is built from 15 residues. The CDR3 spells CASSQPLREGYEQYF. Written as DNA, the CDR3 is TGTGCCAGCAGCCAGCCTTTGCGGGAGGGCTACGAGCAGTACTTC. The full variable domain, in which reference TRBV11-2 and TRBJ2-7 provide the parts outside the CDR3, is EAGVAQSPRYKIIEKRQSVAFWCNPISGHATLYWYQQILGQGPKLLIQFQNNGVVDDSQLPKDRFSAERLKGVDSTLKIQPAKLEDSAVYLCASSQPLREGYEQYFGPGTRLTVT.

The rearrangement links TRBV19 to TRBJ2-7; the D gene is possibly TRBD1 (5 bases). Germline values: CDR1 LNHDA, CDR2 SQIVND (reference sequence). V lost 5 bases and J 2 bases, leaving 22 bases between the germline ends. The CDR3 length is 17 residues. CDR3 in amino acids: CASSSRLTGAQPYEQYF. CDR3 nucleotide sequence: TGTGCCAGTAGTTCCCGTTTAACAGGAGCGCAACCCTACGAGCAGTACTTC.

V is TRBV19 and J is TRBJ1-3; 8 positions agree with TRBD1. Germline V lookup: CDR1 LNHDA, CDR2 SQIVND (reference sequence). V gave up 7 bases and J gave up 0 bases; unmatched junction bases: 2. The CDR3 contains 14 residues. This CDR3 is CASTGTGSGNTIYF. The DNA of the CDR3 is TGTGCCAGTACCGGGACAGGCTCTGGAAACACCATATATTTT. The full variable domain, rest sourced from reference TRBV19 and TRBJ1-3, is DGGITQSPKYLFRKEGQNVTLSCEQNLNHDAMYWYRQDPGQGLRLIYYSQIVNDFQKGDIAEGYSVSREKKESFPLTVTSAQKNPTAFYLCASTGTGSGNTIYFGEGSWLTVV.

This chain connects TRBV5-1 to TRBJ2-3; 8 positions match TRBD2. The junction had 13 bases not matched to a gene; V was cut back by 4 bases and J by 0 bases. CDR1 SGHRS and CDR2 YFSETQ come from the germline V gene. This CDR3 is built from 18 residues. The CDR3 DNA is TGCGCCAGCAGCCGCGTCTCAGGTAGCGGGACTAGCACAGATACGCAGTATTTT. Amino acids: CASSRVSGSGTSTDTQYF.

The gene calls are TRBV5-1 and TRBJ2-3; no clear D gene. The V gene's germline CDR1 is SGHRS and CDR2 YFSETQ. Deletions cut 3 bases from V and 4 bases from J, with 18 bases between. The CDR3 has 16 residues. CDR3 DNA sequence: TGCGCCAGCAGCTCGTTTCTCCAGTCTGGTGCAGATACGCAGTATTTT. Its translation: CASSSFLQSGADTQYF.

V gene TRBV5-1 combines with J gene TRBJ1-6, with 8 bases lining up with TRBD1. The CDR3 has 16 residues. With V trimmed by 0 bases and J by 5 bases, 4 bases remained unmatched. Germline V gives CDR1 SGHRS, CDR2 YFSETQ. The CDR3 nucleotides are TGCGCCAGCAGCTTGGCCGGGACAGGAAATAATTCACCCCTCCACTTT. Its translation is CASSLAGTGNNSPLHF.

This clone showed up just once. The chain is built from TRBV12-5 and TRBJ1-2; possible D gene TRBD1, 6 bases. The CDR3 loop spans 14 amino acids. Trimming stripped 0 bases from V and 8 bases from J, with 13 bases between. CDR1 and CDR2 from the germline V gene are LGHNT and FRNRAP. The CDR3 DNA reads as TGTGCTAGTGGTTTGGTACCCAGGGGTCCCGGCTACACCTTC. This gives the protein CASGLVPRGPGYTF.

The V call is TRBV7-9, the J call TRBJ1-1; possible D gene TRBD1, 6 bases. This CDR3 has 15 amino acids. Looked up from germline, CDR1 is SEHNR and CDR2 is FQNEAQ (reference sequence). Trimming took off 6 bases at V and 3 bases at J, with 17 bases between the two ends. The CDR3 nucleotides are TGTGCCAGCAGTAGAGGGGGGGCTCCTGACACTGAAGCTTTCTTT. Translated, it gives CASSRGGAPDTEAFF.

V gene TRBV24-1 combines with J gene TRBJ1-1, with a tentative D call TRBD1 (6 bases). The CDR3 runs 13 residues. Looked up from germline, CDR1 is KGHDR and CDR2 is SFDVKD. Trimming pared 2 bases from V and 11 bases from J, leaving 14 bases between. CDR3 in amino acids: CATSDSQGYTAFF. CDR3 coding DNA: TGTGCCACCAGTGATTCTCAGGGGTATACGGCTTTCTTT.

The CDR3 sequence is CASRWDRGGYEQYF. The CDR3 DNA follows: TGTGCCAGCCGTTGGGACAGGGGGGGATACGAGCAGTACTTC. J is TRBJ2-7 and V is TRBV2; TRBD1 agrees at 11 bases. From germline, CDR1 is SNHLY and CDR2 FYNNEI. V shed 8 bases, J shed 4 bases, and the junction held 7 bases outside the gene matches. This CDR3 region has 14 residues.

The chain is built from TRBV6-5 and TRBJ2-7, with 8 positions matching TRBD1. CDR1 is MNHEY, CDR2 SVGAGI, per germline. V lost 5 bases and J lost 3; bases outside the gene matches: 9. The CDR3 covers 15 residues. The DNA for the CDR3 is TGTGCCAGCAGTACTCCGGACAGGGCCTACTACGAGCAGTACTTC. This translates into CASSTPDRAYYEQYF.

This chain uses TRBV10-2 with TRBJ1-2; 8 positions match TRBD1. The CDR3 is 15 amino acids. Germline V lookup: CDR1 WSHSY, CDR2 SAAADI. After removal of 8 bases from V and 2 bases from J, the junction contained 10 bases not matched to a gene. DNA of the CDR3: TGCGCCAGCGGGAGTCCGGACAGGGCAAACTATGGCTACACCTTC. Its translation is CASGSPDRANYGYTF.

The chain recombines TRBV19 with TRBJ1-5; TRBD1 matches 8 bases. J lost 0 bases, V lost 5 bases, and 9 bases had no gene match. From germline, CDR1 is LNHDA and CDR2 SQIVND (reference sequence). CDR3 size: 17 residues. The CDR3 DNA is TGTGCCAGTAGTGCCGGGACAGGCTCAGTTAGCAATCAGCCCCAGCATTTT. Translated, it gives CASSAGTGSVSNQPQHF.

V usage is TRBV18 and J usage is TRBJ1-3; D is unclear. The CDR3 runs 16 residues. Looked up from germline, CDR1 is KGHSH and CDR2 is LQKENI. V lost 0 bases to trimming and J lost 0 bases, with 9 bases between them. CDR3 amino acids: CASSPPWGGSGNTIYF. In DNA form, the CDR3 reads TGTGCCAGCTCACCACCGTGGGGAGGCTCTGGAAACACCATATATTTT.

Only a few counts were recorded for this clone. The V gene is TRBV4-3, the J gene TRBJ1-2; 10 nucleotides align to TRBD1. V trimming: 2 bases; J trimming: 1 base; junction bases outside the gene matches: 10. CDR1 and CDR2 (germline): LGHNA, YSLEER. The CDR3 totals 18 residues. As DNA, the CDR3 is TGCGCCAGCAGCCAAAAAGCAGGACAGGGGGGGATTAACTATGGCTACACCTTC. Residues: CASSQKAGQGGINYGYTF.

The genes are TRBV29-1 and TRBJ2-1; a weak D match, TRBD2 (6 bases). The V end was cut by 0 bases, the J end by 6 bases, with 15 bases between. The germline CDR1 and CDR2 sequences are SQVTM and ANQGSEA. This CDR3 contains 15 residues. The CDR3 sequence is CSVEDLGTFGNEQFF. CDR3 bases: TGCAGCGTTGAAGATCTCGGGACTTTCGGCAATGAGCAGTTCTTC.

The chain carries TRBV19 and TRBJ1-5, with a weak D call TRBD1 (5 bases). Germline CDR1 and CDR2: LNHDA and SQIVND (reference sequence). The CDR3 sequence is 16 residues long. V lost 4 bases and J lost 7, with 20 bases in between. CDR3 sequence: CASSTRGGAVDQPQHF. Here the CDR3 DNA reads TGTGCCAGTAGTACCCGCGGAGGGGCCGTAGACCAGCCCCAGCATTTT.

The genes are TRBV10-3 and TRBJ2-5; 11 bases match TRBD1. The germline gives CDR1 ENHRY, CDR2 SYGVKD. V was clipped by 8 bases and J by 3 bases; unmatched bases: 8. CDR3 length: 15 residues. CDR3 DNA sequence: TGTGCCATCGGCGGGGGGACAGGGGGTGAAGAGACCCAGTACTTC. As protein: CAIGGGTGGEETQYF.

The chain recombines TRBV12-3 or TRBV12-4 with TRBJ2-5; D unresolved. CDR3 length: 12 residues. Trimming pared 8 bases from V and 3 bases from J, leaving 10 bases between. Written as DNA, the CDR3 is TGTGCCAGCGGGCAGGTCGAAGAGACCCAGTACTTC. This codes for CASGQVEETQYF.

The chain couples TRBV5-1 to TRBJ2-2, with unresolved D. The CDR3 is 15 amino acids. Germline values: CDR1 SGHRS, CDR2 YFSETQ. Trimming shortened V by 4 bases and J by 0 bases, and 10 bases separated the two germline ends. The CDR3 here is CASSLVGSNTGELFF. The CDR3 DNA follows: TGCGCCAGCAGCCTAGTCGGCTCGAACACCGGGGAGCTGTTTTTT.

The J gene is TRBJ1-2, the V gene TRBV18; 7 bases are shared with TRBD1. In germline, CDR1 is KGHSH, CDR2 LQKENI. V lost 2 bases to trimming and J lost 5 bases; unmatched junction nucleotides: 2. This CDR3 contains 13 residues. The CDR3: CASSPEGAYGYTF. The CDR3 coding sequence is TGTGCCAGCTCACCAGAGGGGGCTTATGGCTACACCTTC. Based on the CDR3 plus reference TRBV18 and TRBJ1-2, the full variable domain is NAGVMQNPRHLVRRRGQEARLRCSPMKGHSHVYWYRQLPEEGLKFMVYLQKENIIDESGMPKERFSAEFPKEGPSILRIQQVVRGDSAAYFCASSPEGAYGYTFGSGTRLTVV.

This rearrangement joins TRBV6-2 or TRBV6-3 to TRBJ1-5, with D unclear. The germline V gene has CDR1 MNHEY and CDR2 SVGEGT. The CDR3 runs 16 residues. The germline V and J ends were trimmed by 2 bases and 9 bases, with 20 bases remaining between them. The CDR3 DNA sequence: TGTGCCAGCAGTTACGTTAGAGGTCACAGTGAGGGGCCCCAGCATTTT. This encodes CASSYVRGHSEGPQHF.

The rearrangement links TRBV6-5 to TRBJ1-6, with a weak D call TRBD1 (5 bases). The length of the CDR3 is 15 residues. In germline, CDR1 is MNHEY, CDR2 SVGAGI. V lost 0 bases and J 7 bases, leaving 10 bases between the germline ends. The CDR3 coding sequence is TGTGCCAGCAGTTACTCACGGACACTGAATTCACCCCTCCACTTT. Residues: CASSYSRTLNSPLHF.

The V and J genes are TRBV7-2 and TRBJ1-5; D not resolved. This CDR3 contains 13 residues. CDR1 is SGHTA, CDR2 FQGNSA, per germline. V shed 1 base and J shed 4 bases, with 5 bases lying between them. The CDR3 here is CASSLGQNQPQHF. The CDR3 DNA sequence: TGTGCCAGCAGCTTAGGACAAAATCAGCCCCAGCATTTT.